These 24 T cell receptor beta chains share one sample of origin, sequenced in a study of blood T cells in healthy people across ages (dated by TCRdb to about 2015). The receptor library was made with 5' RACE. The sequencer listed for this sample is Illumina HiSeq 2500. A second roughly 6 to 12 cycle PCR used a sample-barcoded 5' primer and a J-beta primer mix. TCRdb handled the public reads itself, with Q25 trimming in fastp and clone calling in MiXCR, and kept productive beta chains. Identical CDR3 proteins give one entry, which carries the most common genes and DNA. The sample has some 1.4 million distinct CDR3 sequences on record, around two fifths of them singletons. 6.5% to 10% of the sample is held by the ten biggest clonotypes. Material for sequencing was blood. The receptor set was obtained from a woman aged 18-35 years in good health.

The gene calls are TRBV7-2 and TRBJ2-3, with 9 bases aligning to TRBD2. Germline V gene sequence: CDR1 SGHTA, CDR2 FQGNSA. The J segment lost 0 bases and the V segment lost 1 base, leaving 8 bases of the junction unmatched. CDR3 length equals 18 residues. The CDR3 sequence is CASSLEVERGDSTDTQYF. In DNA, the CDR3 is TGTGCCAGCAGCTTAGAGGTTGAGCGGGGGGACAGCACAGATACGCAGTATTTT. Full variable domain (remainder filled in from reference TRBV7-2 and TRBJ2-3): GAGVSQSPSNKVTEKGKDVELRCDPISGHTALYWYRQSLGQGLEFLIYFQGNSAPDKSGLPSDRFSAERTGGSVSTLTIQRTQQEDSAVYLCASSLEVERGDSTDTQYFGPGTRLTVL.

The chain joins TRBV4-1 to TRBJ2-7, with 9 nucleotides matching TRBD1. The CDR3 consists of 13 residues. The V gene end was trimmed by 3 bases and the J gene end by 6 bases; junction bases not matched to a gene: 3. CDR1 and CDR2 (germline): MGHRA, YSYEKL. The CDR3 loop is CASSQRDRAEQYF. The CDR3, as DNA: TGCGCCAGCAGCCAGCGGGACAGGGCCGAGCAGTACTTC.

The chain is built from TRBV5-6 and TRBJ1-2; 9 bases are a match to TRBD1. The V and J ends lost 4 bases and 8 bases, in that order; junction bases with no gene match: 12. The CDR3 contains 15 residues. From germline, CDR1 is SGHDT and CDR2 YYEEEE. CDR3 loop: CASSVGTGRSLGYTF. The CDR3 DNA is TGTGCCAGCAGCGTGGGGACAGGGAGAAGCTTAGGCTACACCTTC.

The rearrangement joins TRBV12-3 or TRBV12-4 to TRBJ2-5; D not resolved. The CDR3 has 14 residues. V lost 0 bases, J lost 4 bases, and 9 bases lay in between. CDR3 residues: CASSLANSGETQYF. The CDR3 nucleotides are TGTGCCAGCAGTTTAGCGAACTCCGGAGAGACCCAGTACTTC.

In this sample, this clonotype turned up a few times. The V gene is TRBV15, the J gene TRBJ2-1; maybe TRBD1 (5 bases). This CDR3 has 19 amino acids. V was trimmed by 1 base and J by 4 bases, leaving 23 bases between them. Germline-derived CDR1 and CDR2 are LNHNV and YYDKDF (reference sequence). As DNA, the CDR3 is TGTGCCACCAGCAGAGGTCAAAGGGGCAGGCAACGCCTATACAATGAGCAGTTCTTC. This encodes CATSRGQRGRQRLYNEQFF.

This clonotype was picked up a small number of times. The CDR3 DNA sequence: TGCGCCAGCAGCCATGCTGGACAGAGAAATTCACCCCTCCACTTT. Translated, it gives CASSHAGQRNSPLHF. The chain recombines TRBV4-1 with TRBJ1-6; weak D call: TRBD1 (6 bases). V lost 3 bases to trimming and J lost 7 bases, with 13 bases between them. CDR3 length equals 15 residues. Per germline, CDR1 MGHRA and CDR2 YSYEKL.

This rearrangement joins TRBV20-1 to TRBJ2-1; TRBD2 matches at 11 bases. The J call could be wrong; TRBJ2-7 is a better fit for the DNA end. Per germline, CDR1 DFQATT and CDR2 SNEGSKA (reference sequence). The CDR3 spans 16 residues. CDR3 DNA sequence: TGCAGTGCTAGTCCTAGCGGGGGGATCTCCTACAATGAGCAGTACTTC. The encoded protein is CSASPSGGISYNEQYF.

This clonotype was seen at least ten times. The CDR3 loop is CASSRGVYNEQFF. As DNA, the CDR3 is TGTGCCAGCAGCCGAGGGGTCTACAATGAGCAGTTCTTC. This chain joins TRBV12-3 or TRBV12-4 and TRBJ2-1; possibly TRBD1 or TRBD2 for D (5 bases each). The CDR3 runs 13 residues. V lost 6 bases and J lost 3, with 9 bases in between.

The gene calls are TRBV28 and TRBJ2-7; 13 nucleotides agree with TRBD2. The V and J ends lost 3 bases and 5 bases, in that order; junction bases with no gene match: 13. This CDR3 contains 18 residues. The germline V gene has CDR1 MDHEN and CDR2 SYDVKM. CDR3 sequence reads: CASSFGPRTSGSAHEQYF. The CDR3 nucleotides read TGTGCCAGCAGTTTTGGTCCCCGGACTAGCGGGAGTGCCCACGAGCAGTACTTC.

This clonotype was detected only a few times. This sequence joins TRBV6-2 or TRBV6-3 and TRBJ1-1, with D perhaps matching TRBD1 (5 bases). With 5 bases removed from V and 6 bases from J, the gap between germline ends came to 13 bases. Germline V gene data show CDR1 as MNHEY and CDR2 as SVGEGT. The CDR3 sequence is 13 residues long. CDR3 residues: CASSLVGGSEAFF. As DNA, the CDR3 is TGTGCCAGCAGTCTGGTCGGGGGGTCTGAAGCTTTCTTT.

This chain joins TRBV20-1 and TRBJ2-7, with D unresolved. Looked up from germline, CDR1 is DFQATT and CDR2 is SNEGSKA (reference sequence). The CDR3 consists of 13 residues. The ends were cut back, 8 bases at V and 0 bases at J, with 14 bases in the middle. CDR3 DNA sequence: TGCAGTACCCGACCGAAAAGCTCCTACGAGCAGTACTTC. Protein product: CSTRPKSSYEQYF.

The chain employs TRBV12-5 and TRBJ2-1, with 9 bases aligning to TRBD2. CDR1 LGHNT and CDR2 FRNRAP come from the germline V gene. The V gene end was trimmed by 7 bases and the J gene end by 7 bases; junction bases not matched to a gene: 11. This CDR3 has 15 amino acids. The CDR3 DNA is TGTGCTAGTGTTCAGCGGGAGGCCCCCAGGAATGAGCAGTTCTTC. Residues: CASVQREAPRNEQFF.

A few counts support this clonotype. The CDR3 DNA follows: TGTGCCAGCAGTCCCGGAGACACCGCCTACGAGCAGTACTTC. Encoded protein: CASSPGDTAYEQYF. The chain uses TRBV6-7 and TRBJ2-7; D gene uncertain. TRBV6-7 is treated as an ORF (open reading frame) with a function not yet certain. V gave up 5 bases and J gave up 2 bases, with 13 bases separating them. The CDR3 consists of 14 residues.

This clonotype was recorded many times. The V call is TRBV21-1, the J call TRBJ2-5; no DNA check was done on the table's D call, TRBD1. TRBV21-1 is a known pseudogene. The CDR3 runs 16 residues. This chain's CDR3 is CASSKGEDRPRVTQYF. The CDR3 DNA sequence: TGTGCCAGCAGCAAAGGGGAGGACAGGCCAAGGGTGACCCAGTACTTC.

Many counts were recorded for this clonotype. The chain uses TRBV28 and TRBJ1-5; D unresolved. The germline CDR1 and CDR2 sequences are MDHEN and SYDVKM. The CDR3 length is 17 residues. The V and J ends lost 3 bases and 3 bases respectively, with 18 bases between them. The CDR3 protein is CASSFGSGVFFNQPQHF. In nucleotides, the CDR3 is TGTGCCAGCAGTTTCGGGTCGGGCGTCTTTTTCAATCAGCCCCAGCATTTT.

This clonotype was recorded a few times. The chain employs TRBV4-1 and TRBJ2-5; TRBD1 aligns across 12 bases. The germline V gene encodes CDR1 MGHRA and CDR2 YSYEKL. The CDR3 runs 17 residues. Losses at the gene ends were 6 bases for V and 11 bases for J; bases not matched to a gene: 19. CDR3 protein: CASRQIPEGQGAWEQYF. The CDR3 bases are TGCGCCAGCAGACAAATCCCCGAGGGACAGGGGGCATGGGAGCAGTACTTC.

This chain uses TRBV19 with TRBJ2-5, with no clear D. This CDR3 has 16 amino acids. The germline gives CDR1 LNHDA, CDR2 SQIVND (reference sequence). The V and J ends lost 3 bases and 1 base respectively, with 15 bases between them. Here the CDR3 DNA reads TGTGCCAGTAGTATTTACTCTGACATAACCCAAGAGACCCAGTACTTC. Translated, it gives CASSIYSDITQETQYF.

In this sample, this clonotype turned up a few times. The CDR3 nucleotides read TGCAGTGCTACGGAGACAGGGAAACAGACCCAGTACTTC. It yields the protein CSATETGKQTQYF. V usage is TRBV20-1 and J usage is TRBJ2-5; 7 nucleotides agree with TRBD1. Germline assignment: CDR1 DFQATT and CDR2 SNEGSKA (reference sequence). The CDR3 has 13 residues. V was pared by 4 bases and J by 6 bases, with 8 bases of the junction left unmatched.

This clonotype was observed a few times. V is TRBV30 and J is TRBJ1-2; tentatively, D is TRBD1 (5 bases). CDR1 and CDR2 from the germline V gene are GTSNPN and SVGIG (reference sequence). The CDR3 contains 11 residues. V was shortened by 0 bases and J by 7 bases, with 6 bases between the two germline ends. CDR3 sequence: CAWSVGGGYTF. CDR3 sequence (DNA): TGTGCCTGGAGTGTTGGGGGTGGCTACACCTTC.

The chain is built from TRBV12-3 or TRBV12-4 and TRBJ1-5; D possibly corresponds to TRBD1 (5 bases). The CDR3 runs 15 residues. Trimming shortened V by 5 bases and J by 0 bases, and 11 bases separated the two germline ends. CDR3 loop: CASSRDVYSNQPQHF. The DNA for the CDR3 is TGTGCCAGCAGTCGGGACGTTTATAGCAATCAGCCCCAGCATTTT.

The chain is built from TRBV27 and TRBJ1-2, with 11 bases matching TRBD1. There are 15 residues in the CDR3. V was pared by 6 bases and J by 5 bases, with 8 bases of the junction left unmatched. Germline CDR1 MNHEY, CDR2 SMNVEV (reference sequence). CDR3 nucleotide sequence: TGTGCCAGCAGCGGACAGGGGGCTTATGGTTATGGCTACACCTTC. Protein sequence: CASSGQGAYGYGYTF.

The CDR3 DNA reads TGTGCCAGCAGCTTCCCGCTAGCGGGAACCCAAGAGACCCAGTACTTC. Translated: CASSFPLAGTQETQYF. J is TRBJ2-5 and V is TRBV7-2; 9 nucleotides agree with TRBD2. The CDR3 sequence is 16 residues long. V shed 3 bases and J 1 base; nucleotides not matched to a gene: 6. Germline V gene data show CDR1 as SGHTA and CDR2 as FQGNSA.

The chain has TRBV6-4 and TRBJ2-4; D is unresolved. Trimming stripped 0 bases from V and 6 bases from J, with 12 bases between. This CDR3 region has 15 residues. Germline-derived CDR1 and CDR2 are MRHNA and SNTAGT. The CDR3 reads CASSDSVSTANIQYF. The CDR3 DNA sequence: TGTGCCAGCAGTGACTCGGTCTCCACTGCAAACATTCAGTACTTC.

The V call is TRBV6-2 or TRBV6-3, the J call TRBJ1-5; D is possibly TRBD1 (5 bases). The CDR3 is made up of 17 amino acids. V was clipped by 2 bases and J by 0 bases, with 14 bases between them. Germline CDR1 and CDR2: MNHEY and SVGEGT. The DNA for the CDR3 is TGTGCCAGCAGTTACATCGGGGGGGGGTATAGCAATCAGCCCCAGCATTTT. Translating gives CASSYIGGGYSNQPQHF.